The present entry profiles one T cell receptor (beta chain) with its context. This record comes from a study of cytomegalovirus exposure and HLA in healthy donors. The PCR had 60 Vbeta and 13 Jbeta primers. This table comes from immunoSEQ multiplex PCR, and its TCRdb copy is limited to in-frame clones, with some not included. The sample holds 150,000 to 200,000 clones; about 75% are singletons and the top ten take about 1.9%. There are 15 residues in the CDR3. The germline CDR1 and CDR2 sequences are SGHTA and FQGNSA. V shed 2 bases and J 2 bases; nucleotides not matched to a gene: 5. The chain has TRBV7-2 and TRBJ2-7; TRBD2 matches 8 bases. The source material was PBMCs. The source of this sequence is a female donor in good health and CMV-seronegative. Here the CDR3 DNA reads TGTGCCAGCAGCTTAAGCCTGGGACTAGCCTACGAGCAGTACTTC. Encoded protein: CASSLSLGLAYEQYF.